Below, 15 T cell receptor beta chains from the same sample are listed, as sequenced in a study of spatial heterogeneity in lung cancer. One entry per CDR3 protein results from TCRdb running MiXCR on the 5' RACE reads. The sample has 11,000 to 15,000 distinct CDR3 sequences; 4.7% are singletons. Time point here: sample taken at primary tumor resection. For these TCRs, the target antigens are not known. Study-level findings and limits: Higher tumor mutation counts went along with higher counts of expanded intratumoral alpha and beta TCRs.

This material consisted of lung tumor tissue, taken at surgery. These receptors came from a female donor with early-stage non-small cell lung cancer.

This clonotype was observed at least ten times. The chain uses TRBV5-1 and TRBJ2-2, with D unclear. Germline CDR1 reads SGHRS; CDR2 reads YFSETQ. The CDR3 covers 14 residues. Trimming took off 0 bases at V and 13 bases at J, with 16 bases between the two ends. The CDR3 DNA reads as TGCGCCAGCAGCTTGGAAGAAGCCGAAATGGCGCTGTTTTTT. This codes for CASSLEEAEMALFF. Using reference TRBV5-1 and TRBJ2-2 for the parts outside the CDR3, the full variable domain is KAGVTQTPRYLIKTRGQQVTLSCSPISGHRSVSWYQQTPGQGLQFLFEYFSETQRNKGNFPGRFSGRQFSNSRSEMNVSTLELGDSALYLCASSLEEAEMALFFGEGSRLTVL.

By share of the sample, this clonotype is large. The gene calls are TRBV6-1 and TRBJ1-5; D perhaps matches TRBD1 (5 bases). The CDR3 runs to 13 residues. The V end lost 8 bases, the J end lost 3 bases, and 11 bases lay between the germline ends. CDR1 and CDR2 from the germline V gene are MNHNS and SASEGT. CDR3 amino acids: CASRDRYNQPQHF. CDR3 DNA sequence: TGTGCCAGCCGGGACCGTTACAATCAGCCCCAGCATTTT.

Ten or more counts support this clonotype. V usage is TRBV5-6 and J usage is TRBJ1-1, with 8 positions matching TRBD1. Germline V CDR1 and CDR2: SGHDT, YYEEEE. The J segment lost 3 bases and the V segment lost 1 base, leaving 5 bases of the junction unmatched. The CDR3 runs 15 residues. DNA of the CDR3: TGTGCCAGCAGCTTGTACGACAGGGGAGACACTGAAGCTTTCTTT. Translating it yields CASSLYDRGDTEAFF.

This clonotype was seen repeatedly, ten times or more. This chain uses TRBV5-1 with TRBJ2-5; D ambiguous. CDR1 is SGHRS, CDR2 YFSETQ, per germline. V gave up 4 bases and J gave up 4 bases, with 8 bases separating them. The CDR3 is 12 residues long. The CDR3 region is CASSPAGETQYF. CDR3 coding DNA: TGCGCCAGCAGCCCCGCCGGAGAGACCCAGTACTTC.

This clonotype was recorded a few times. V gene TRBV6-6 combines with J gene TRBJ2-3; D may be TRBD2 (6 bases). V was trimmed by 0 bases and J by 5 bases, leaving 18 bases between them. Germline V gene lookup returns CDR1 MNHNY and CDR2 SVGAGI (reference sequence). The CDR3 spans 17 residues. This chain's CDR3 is CASSYSIGVGGVDTQYF. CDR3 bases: TGTGCCAGCAGTTACTCCATCGGGGTTGGAGGGGTAGATACGCAGTATTTT.

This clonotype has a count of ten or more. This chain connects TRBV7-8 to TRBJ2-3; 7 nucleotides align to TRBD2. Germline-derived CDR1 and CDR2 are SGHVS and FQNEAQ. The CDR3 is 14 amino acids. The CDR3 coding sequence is TGTGCGTCCCGAGGGAGGGTCGGGACAGATACGCAGTATTTT. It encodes CASRGRVGTDTQYF. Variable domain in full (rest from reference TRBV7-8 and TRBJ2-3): GAGVSQSPRYKVAKRGQDVALRCDPISGHVSLFWYQQALGQGPEFLTYFQNEAQLDKSGLPSDRFFAERPEGSVSTLKIQRTQQEDSAVYLCASRGRVGTDTQYFGPGTRLTVL.

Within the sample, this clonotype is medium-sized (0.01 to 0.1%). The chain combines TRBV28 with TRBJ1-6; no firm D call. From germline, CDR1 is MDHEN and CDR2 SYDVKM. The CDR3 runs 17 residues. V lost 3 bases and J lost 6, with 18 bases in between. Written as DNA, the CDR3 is TGTGCCAGCAGTTTTAGGATAGGAGGGAGCGGTAATTCACCCCTCCACTTT. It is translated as CASSFRIGGSGNSPLHF.

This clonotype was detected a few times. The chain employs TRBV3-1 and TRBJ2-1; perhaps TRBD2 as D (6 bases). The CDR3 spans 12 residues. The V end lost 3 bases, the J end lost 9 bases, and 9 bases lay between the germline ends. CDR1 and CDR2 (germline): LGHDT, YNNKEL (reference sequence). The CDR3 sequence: CASSQTRTEQFF. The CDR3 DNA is TGTGCCAGCAGCCAGACTAGAACTGAGCAGTTCTTC.

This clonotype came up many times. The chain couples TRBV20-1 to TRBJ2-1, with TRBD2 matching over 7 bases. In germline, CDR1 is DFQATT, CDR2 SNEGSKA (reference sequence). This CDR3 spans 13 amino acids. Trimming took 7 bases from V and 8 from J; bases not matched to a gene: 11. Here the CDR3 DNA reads TGCAGTGTCGAGCCCGGGGGGAAGGATGAGCAGTTCTTC. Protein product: CSVEPGGKDEQFF.

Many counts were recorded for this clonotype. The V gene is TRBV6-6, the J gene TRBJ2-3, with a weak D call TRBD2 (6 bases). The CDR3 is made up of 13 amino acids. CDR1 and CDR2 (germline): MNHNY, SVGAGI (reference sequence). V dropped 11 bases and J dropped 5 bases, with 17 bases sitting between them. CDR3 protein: CAGTEGRGDTQYF. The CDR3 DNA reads TGTGCCGGGACGGAGGGGCGGGGAGATACGCAGTATTTT.

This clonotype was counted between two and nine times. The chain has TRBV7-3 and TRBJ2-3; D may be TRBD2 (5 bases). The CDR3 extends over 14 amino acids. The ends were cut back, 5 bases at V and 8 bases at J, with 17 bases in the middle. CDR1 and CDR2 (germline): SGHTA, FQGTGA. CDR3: CASSTLKERGTQYF. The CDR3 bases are TGTGCCAGCAGCACCCTAAAGGAACGGGGTACGCAGTATTTT. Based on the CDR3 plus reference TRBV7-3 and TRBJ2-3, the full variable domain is GAGVSQTPSNKVTEKGKYVELRCDPISGHTALYWYRQSLGQGPEFLIYFQGTGAADDSGLPNDRFFAVRPEGSVSTLKIQRTERGDSAVYLCASSTLKERGTQYFGPGTRLTVL.

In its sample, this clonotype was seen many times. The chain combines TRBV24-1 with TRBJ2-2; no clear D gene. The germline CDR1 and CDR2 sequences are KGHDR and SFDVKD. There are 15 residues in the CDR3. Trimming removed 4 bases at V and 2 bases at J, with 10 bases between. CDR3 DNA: TGTGCCACCAGTGACCCAAACCGCAACACCGGGGAGCTGTTTTTT. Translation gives CATSDPNRNTGELFF.

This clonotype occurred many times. For the CDR3, the DNA is TGCGCCAGCAGCTCCGACGGGACCTACAATGAGCAGTTCTTC. Its protein product is CASSSDGTYNEQFF. This chain links TRBV5-1 with TRBJ2-1; D is perhaps TRBD2 (5 bases). The CDR3 is 14 residues long. V lost 3 bases to trimming and J lost 2 bases, with 9 bases between them. The germline CDR1 and CDR2 sequences are SGHRS and YFSETQ.

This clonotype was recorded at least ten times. The CDR3 bases are TGTGCCAGCAGTACCATGATCCACGAGCAGTACTTC. Translated: CASSTMIHEQYF. The rearrangement joins TRBV28 to TRBJ2-7; D gene ambiguous. The CDR3 spans 12 residues. Trimming took 5 bases from V and 5 from J, leaving 10 bases between them. From germline, CDR1 is MDHEN and CDR2 SYDVKM.

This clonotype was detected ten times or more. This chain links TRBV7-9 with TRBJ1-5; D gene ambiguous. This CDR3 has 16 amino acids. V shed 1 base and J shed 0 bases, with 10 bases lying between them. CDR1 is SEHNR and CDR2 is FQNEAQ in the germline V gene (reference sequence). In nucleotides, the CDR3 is TGTGCCAGCAGCTTAGGGTCAGGCCATAGCAATCAGCCCCAGCATTTT. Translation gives CASSLGSGHSNQPQHF. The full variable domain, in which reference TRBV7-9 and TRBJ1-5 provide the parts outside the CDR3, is DTGVSQNPRHKITKRGQNVTFRCDPISEHNRLYWYRQTLGQGPEFLTYFQNEAQLEKSRLLSDRFSAERPKGSFSTLEIQRTEQGDSAMYLCASSLGSGHSNQPQHFGDGTRLSIL.